This T cell receptor (beta chain) was found in a study of blood T cell repertoires in COVID-19. Study-wide background: Collection of acute and convalescent COVID-19 samples took place in the United States, Italy and Spain. Sources were T cells, B-cell-depleted T cells, or PBMCs; the material itself was cDNA or gDNA.

Source study methods: By means of reference gene primer amplification, nucleated cell counts were estimated. Method: immunoSEQ multiplex PCR; TCRdb's copy keeps in-frame clones and lacks some. From that table come the V and J calls and clone size; the DNA was used to work out D and trimming. The table has about 200,000 clones, approximately 87% seen once; the top ten hold 0.78%. Germline V lookup: CDR1 SGHRS, CDR2 YFSETQ. V dropped 4 bases and J dropped 7; count of bases not matched to a gene: 8. The CDR3 has 16 amino acids. The chain joins TRBV5-1 to TRBJ2-2; 12 nucleotides line up with TRBD2. Sequenced sample: peripheral blood. The receptor was derived from a woman in her seventies with acute or convalescent COVID-19. CDR3 sequence: CASSRRTSGNVGELFF. Written as DNA, the CDR3 is TGCGCCAGCAGCAGGAGGACTAGCGGGAATGTCGGGGAGCTGTTTTTT.